This T cell receptor (beta chain) derives from a study of blood T cell repertoires in COVID-19. The wider study: Acute-phase and convalescent COVID-19 samples originated in the United States, Italy and Spain.

Some clones are missing from TCRdb's copy, which holds only in-frame ones; the method was immunoSEQ multiplex PCR. The sample consists of about 440,000 clones, around 89% of them appearing once. V lost 3 bases to trimming and J lost 4 bases, with 9 bases between them. This CDR3 has 12 residues. Germline loops: CDR1 SQVTM, CDR2 ANQGSEA. The source of this sequence is a woman in her 50s with COVID-19, enrolled during active disease. The chain links TRBV29-1 to TRBJ2-5; TRBD1 is a possible D gene (5 bases). The sample consisted of peripheral blood. CDR3 bases: TGCAGCGTTGATTCGCAGGGAGAGACCCAGTACTTC. It translates to CSVDSQGETQYF.